This T cell receptor (beta chain) is drawn from a study of radiotherapy plus CTLA-4 blockade in lung cancer. Looking at the study overall: Among patients, roughly 17% showed objective responses, and 30% to 35% had disease control. Findings and caveats of the study: Researchers report tumor-derived TCR clones expanding in blood after radiotherapy plus ipilimumab. Interferon-beta, together with early blood T cell clone dynamics, reportedly best predicted response.

This clone appeared a few times. Antigen: not known. The CDR3 covers 15 residues. V lost 5 bases and J 0 bases, leaving 11 bases between the germline ends. The V gene's germline CDR1 is SGHVS and CDR2 FNYEAQ. Measured with immunoSEQ multiplex PCR; TCRdb has only the in-frame clones, and not every one. This sample has about 32,000 clones, with roughly three quarters found just once. The chain links TRBV7-6 to TRBJ2-1; D remains ambiguous. The sample was peripheral blood, taken from a patient treated with radiotherapy plus ipilimumab. The clonotype comes from a human donor with non-small cell lung cancer who had stable disease on radiotherapy plus ipilimumab. For the CDR3, the DNA is TGTGCCAGCAGCGCCGTTGGATTCTCCTACAATGAGCAGTTCTTC. This gives the protein CASSAVGFSYNEQFF.